This record concerns one TCR beta chain sequence. Its antigen has not been determined. It has no much larger one-base neighbor in the sample; base qualities were not kept. This entry is derived from a study of T cell responses to AZD1222 COVID-19 vaccine (dated by TCRdb to about 2021). In the study overall: A total of over 230 trial participants underwent TCR sequencing, of whom some 210 received two doses of AZD1222 and some 25 received two doses of the MenACWY control vaccine. Trial participants were enrolled by age into subgroups of 18-55, 56-69 and 70-plus years, and 148, 28 and 57 TCR-sequenced participants, respectively, were included in these subgroups.

The CDR3 regions of human TCRbeta chains were analyzed by immunosequencing. As for the original processing: Repertoire TCRs were checked for matches against a reference library of SARS-CoV-2-specific TCRs that had been generated using the MIRA antigen-specificity platform. Breadth meant the fraction of unique TCRs that were SARS-CoV-2-associated, whereas depth meant the fraction of total T cells that were SARS-CoV-2-associated. Using the MIRA data, each spike-specific TCR was assigned both to the spike region to which the TCR was reactive and to a CD4 or CD8 class. Log10-transformed breadth and depth values were compared by one-way ANOVA with Sidak's multiple comparisons tests. Held by TCRdb, this immuneACCESS table contains in-frame sequences only and omits some clones. Under half of the omission traces to an unresolved V gene where checked; the cause of the rest is unknown. D and trimming were read from the DNA, whereas the V and J calls and clone size are those reported in that table. A total of under 150,000 clones appear in this sample, 75% to 95% of them only once. About 1.9% of the sample goes to the ten largest clones.

Study-wide findings and limitations: In the small 56-69-year group, the increase in depth fell short of significance, most likely because of low power. Vaccine-associated CD4 TCRs spanned the whole spike protein, with dominant responses in regions 160-218 and 743-854. A significant rise in spike-specific TCR breadth and depth was observed after two AZD1222 doses relative to day 0 and relative to MenACWY recipients. No day 14 peak-response samples were available, so repertoires were characterized only after the peak T cell response. Conclusions about previously exposed vaccinees are limited, since just 5 or 6 AZD1222 recipients were seropositive for SARS-CoV-2 at baseline. Epitopes outside the regions mutated in the B.1.351 and B.1.1.7 variants were reportedly recognized by nearly half of the unique spike-specific TCRs. Participants were mostly white British, with more females than males. The authors suggested clonal diversity may have been underestimated.

The CDR3 has 15 amino acids, counting the end cysteine and phenylalanine. Only the CDR3 region is kept as DNA, spanning 45 bases read in frame from base 1. The junction shows trimming of 2 bases on V and 4 bases on J, and the gene matches do not reach 4 bases of it. Sequences KGHSH (CDR1) and LQKENI (CDR2) are obtained from the germline V gene. Interpreted using the paper, the time point label stands for: about 28 days (+/-7) after the second vaccine dose. Because spike-specific TCR depth and breadth did not differ between the two schedules, AZD1222 recipients who got a second dose at roughly 4 weeks were pooled with those who got a second dose at roughly 12 weeks. Vaccinee samples were obtained from the UK trials COV001 and COV002, which included a single-blind randomized controlled phase 2/3 trial of AZD1222 (ChAdOx1 nCoV-19) in healthy adults. For TCRbeta chain sequencing, PBMC samples were collected from trial participants at day 0 and at day 28 after the second dose.

This TCR came from an adult who received the AZD1222 COVID-19 vaccine. The chain is encoded by TRBV18 joined to TRBJ1-5; 8 central nucleotides agree with TRBD1. The starting material was peripheral blood, obtained 28 days after the second AZD1222 dose. The bases read TGTGCCAGCTCACCAAGTACAGGGGGTAATCAGCCCCAGCATTTT. Its amino acids are CASSPSTGGNQPQHF.